A selection of T cell receptor beta chains follows, all from one sample in a study of cytomegalovirus exposure and HLA in healthy donors. Here immunoSEQ multiplex PCR was the method, and the copy in TCRdb shows in-frame clones only, minus some. The repertoire has around 200,000 clones, about 80% of them found once; the top ten carry less than 3%. Sequenced sample: PBMCs. These receptors were collected from a woman aged 55-70 years in good health and CMV-seropositive. The CDR3 runs from the conserved cysteine through the conserved F or W. D genes are given only for firm matches. Size tells how often a clone was seen (once, few, many) or the class of an expanded clone, and some rows leave it out.

>TRBD2|12|TRBV11-2|few|TRBJ2-7
TGTGCCAGCAGCTGGAGCGGGGAACCGCAGTACTTC
CASSWSGEPQYF
>-|13|TRBV18|-|TRBJ2-1
TGTGCCAGCTCACCGGGGACATACAATGAGCAGTTCTTC
CASSPGTYNEQFF
>TRBD1|14|TRBV11-2|-|TRBJ1-2
TGTGCCAGCAGCCGACGCAGGGGACAGGGCGGCTACACCTTC
CASSRRRGQGGYTF
>TRBD1|14|TRBV10-3|few|TRBJ1-2
TGTGCCATCAGTGTGGGAGGGACAGGGAATGGCTACACCTTC
CAISVGGTGNGYTF
>-|15|TRBV5-1|-|TRBJ2-5
TGCGCCAGCAGCTTGGGGACAGCCGACCAAGAGACCCAGTACTTC
CASSLGTADQETQYF
>-|14|TRBV2|few|TRBJ1-2
TGTGCCAGCAGTGAAGCGGGGGAGGGCTATGGCTACACCTTC
CASSEAGEGYGYTF
>-|19|TRBV28|-|TRBJ2-7
TGTGCCAGCAGTCCACGCCATTTAGATCGCGGGAAAAGTACCTACGAGCAGTACTTC
CASSPRHLDRGKSTYEQYF
>TRBD1|14|TRBV5-1|-|TRBJ1-2
TGCGCCAGCAGCAAGGGACAGGGGGACTATGGCTACACCTTC
CASSKGQGDYGYTF
>-|15|TRBV28|once|TRBJ2-3
TGTGCCAGCAGGTTTTGGGCTTCTAGCCCCGATACGCAGTATTTT
CASRFWASSPDTQYF
>TRBD1|16|TRBV4-1|few|TRBJ1-5
TGCGCCAGCAGCCAATCGCAGGGGGCAGGCAATCAGCCCCAGCATTTT
CASSQSQGAGNQPQHF
>TRBD1|15|TRBV18|-|TRBJ2-3
TGTGCCAGCTCACCGTGGACAGGGGGCTTAGACTTGCAGTATTTT
CASSPWTGGLDLQYF
>-|13|TRBV11-2|few|TRBJ2-5
TGTGCCAGCAGCTTAGCAGAACAAGAGACCCAGTACTTC
CASSLAEQETQYF
>-|15|TRBV14|-|TRBJ2-1
TGTGCCAGCAGCCAGTCTAGCGTTGCCTACAATGAGCAGTTCTTC
CASSQSSVAYNEQFF